Described below is a single T cell receptor beta chain sequence and its context. TCRdb passed the 5' RACE reads through MiXCR, listing each CDR3 protein once. Altogether some 54,000 distinct CDR3 sequences are present, more than 8% being singletons, with the ten largest covering more than 0.95%. This entry comes from a study of T-cell memory formation after mild COVID-19. The CDR3 runs to 16 residues. Trimming at V came to 6 bases and at J to 0 bases, leaving 7 bases not matched to a gene. This chain links TRBV12-3 or TRBV12-4 with TRBJ1-1; 10 nucleotides agree with TRBD1. The sequence derives from a man aged 18 to 30 who had mild COVID-19 (a few samples of this study predate the infection). Cell type and time point are not known. Sample: PBMCs or a T cell subset sorted from them (not recorded which). In DNA form, the CDR3 reads TGTGCCAGCAGCCCTCGACAGGGGGCCTTGAACACTGAAGCTTTCTTT. This gives the protein CASSPRQGALNTEAFF.